These T cell receptor beta chains were read from a single sample in a study of T-cell reconstitution after alpha-beta-depleted transplantation in children. Using its own MiXCR run on the PCR reads, TCRdb lists one record per CDR3 protein. The table has some 350,000 distinct CDR3 sequences, 10% seen once; the top ten hold under 3%. The sequences come from PBMCs from the stem cell graft donor, collected from the stem cell graft. These receptors were collected from a human donor who donated a stem cell graft to a child with acute lymphoblastic leukemia. The CDR3 runs from the conserved cysteine through the conserved F or W. D genes are given only for firm matches. Size is stated for part of the rows, as once, few or many counts, or as a class when the clone is expanded.

V,D,J,length,size,DNA,CDR3
TRBV15,.,TRBJ2-2,17,.,TGTGCCACCAGCAAACCCCGTGGAAGGGAGAACACCGGGGAGCTGTTTTTT,CATSKPRGRENTGELFF
TRBV4-2,.,TRBJ2-7,14,.,TGTGCCAGCAGCCAAGACCAGGGCGGCTACGAGCAGTACTTC,CASSQDQGGYEQYF
TRBV29-1,.,TRBJ2-1,14,few,TGCAGCGTCGCGGGTGGGGACACCCACAATGAGCAGTTCTTC,CSVAGGDTHNEQFF
TRBV4-1,.,TRBJ1-1,14,few,TGCGCCAGCAGCCCTCCGACTGGGAGGGCTGAAGCTTTCTTT,CASSPPTGRAEAFF
TRBV20-1,.,TRBJ2-1,13,many,TGCAGTGCTAGTAGGCGGTCCTACAATGAGCAGTTCTTC,CSASRRSYNEQFF
TRBV20-1,.,TRBJ1-2,14,few,TGCAGTGCTAGGCGGGGGGCTAAAAACTATGGCTACACCTTC,CSARRGAKNYGYTF
TRBV20-1,.,TRBJ2-5,11,many,TGCAGTGCTAGCTCCGTTGGGACCCAGTACTTC,CSASSVGTQYF
TRBV7-9,TRBD1,TRBJ1-1,14,many,TGTGCCAGCAGCTTAGGACAGGGGAGGTTTGTAGCTTTCTTT,CASSLGQGRFVAFF
TRBV6-5,TRBD2,TRBJ2-1,17,many,TGTGCCAGCAGTCCCTCCTTTGTGGGAGGGCCTAGTTATGAGCAGTTCTTC,CASSPSFVGGPSYEQFF
TRBV9,TRBD2,TRBJ2-1,15,.,TGTGCCAGCAGCGTAACGGGACTAGCGGACAATGAGCAGTTCTTC,CASSVTGLADNEQFF
TRBV20-1,.,TRBJ2-5,12,.,TGCAGTGCTAGAGTAGGACTCATGCCCCAGTACTTC,CSARVGLMPQYF
TRBV5-1,.,TRBJ2-5,16,many,TGCGCCAGCAGCTTCACTCGCGGGGAGTACCAAGAGACCCAGTACTTC,CASSFTRGEYQETQYF
TRBV7-2,.,TRBJ1-6,14,.,TGTGCCAGCAGCTTAGCTCTCAGGAATTCACCCCTCCACTTT,CASSLALRNSPLHF
TRBV5-1,TRBD1,TRBJ2-1,15,.,TGCGCCAGTACCCTCGGACAGGGGGCAGGGAATGAGCAGTTCTTC,CASTLGQGAGNEQFF
TRBV16,.,TRBJ1-2,13,few,TGTGCCAGCAGCCGAAACGGGGACTATGGCTACACCTTC,CASSRNGDYGYTF
TRBV4-2,TRBD1,TRBJ2-3,16,.,TGTGCCAGCAGCCAAGATAGCACAGGGGGCCGAGATACGCAGTATTTT,CASSQDSTGGRDTQYF
TRBV9,TRBD1,TRBJ1-6,16,many,TGTGCCAGCAGCCCCCGAGGCGGACAGGGCAATTCACCCCTCCACTTT,CASSPRGGQGNSPLHF
TRBV28,TRBD1,TRBJ2-5,14,.,TGTGCCAGCAGTTCCACAGGGGGCCAAGAGACCCAGTACTTC,CASSSTGGQETQYF
TRBV4-1,.,TRBJ2-3,19,.,TGCGCCAGCAGCCAAGCCCCCCGTAGGCTGACCCTGGAAACAGATACGCTGTATTTT,CASSQAPRRLTLETDTLYF
TRBV7-2,.,TRBJ1-1,14,few,TGTGCCAGCAGCGTAAGCGGATGGTGGACTGAAGCTTTCTTT,CASSVSGWWTEAFF